The 9 T cell receptor beta chains in this list originate from one sample, sequenced in a study of T cell changes during pregnancy in multiple sclerosis. Assay: immunoSEQ multiplex PCR; the TCRdb copy retains only in-frame clones and omits some. The data contain 90,000 or so clones, about 90% of them singletons. This specimen was PBMCs, taken in the first trimester of pregnancy. The source of these receptors is a female donor in good health, serving as a control in a pregnancy study. Some clones in this sample may be carry-over from other donors' samples.

This chain uses TRBV18 with TRBJ1-2; 10 bases are shared with TRBD1. The germline V gene has CDR1 KGHSH and CDR2 LQKENI. The CDR3 covers 13 residues. The V gene end was trimmed by 6 bases and the J gene end by 6 bases; junction bases not matched to a gene: 4. CDR3 sequence reads: CASSLDRGNGYTF. In DNA, the CDR3 is TGTGCCAGCTCCCTGGACAGGGGGAATGGCTACACCTTC.

This clone was detected once. The genes are TRBV6-1 and TRBJ2-3; D is uncertain. The V and J ends lost 4 bases and 4 bases respectively, with 9 bases between them. The germline V gene has CDR1 MNHNS and CDR2 SASEGT. The CDR3 totals 13 residues. CDR3 loop: CASSGELPDTQYF. Here the CDR3 DNA reads TGTGCCAGCAGTGGTGAACTCCCAGATACGCAGTATTTT.

The chain combines TRBV28 with TRBJ2-5; TRBD1 agrees at 12 bases. V gave up 5 bases and J gave up 3 bases; unmatched junction bases: 13. Germline V gives CDR1 MDHEN, CDR2 SYDVKM. This CDR3 is built from 18 residues. The CDR3 region is CASSGGGTGGQGEETQYF. DNA of the CDR3: TGTGCCAGCAGTGGGGGGGGGACAGGGGGCCAGGGGGAAGAGACCCAGTACTTC.

V gene TRBV9 combines with J gene TRBJ2-7, with 7 bases aligning to TRBD2. J gave up 6 bases and V 0 bases, and 9 bases lay outside the gene matches. The CDR3 is 15 amino acids. Germline V gives CDR1 SGDLS, CDR2 YYNGEE. The DNA of the CDR3 is TGTGCCAGCAGCGTAGGTGCTAGCGGCCCGGGCGAGCAGTACTTC. This codes for CASSVGASGPGEQYF.

This clone was seen once. The chain recombines TRBV5-1 with TRBJ2-7, with TRBD1 matching over 7 bases. The CDR3 consists of 15 residues. The J segment lost 2 bases and the V segment lost 5 bases, leaving 10 bases of the junction unmatched. Germline V gives CDR1 SGHRS, CDR2 YFSETQ. CDR3 in amino acids: CASRVTGTATYEQYF. The CDR3 coding sequence is TGCGCCAGCAGGGTGACCGGGACAGCCACCTACGAGCAGTACTTC.

The chain recombines TRBV9 with TRBJ2-2; perhaps TRBD1 as D (5 bases). The CDR3 has 16 residues. V was clipped by 0 bases and J by 1 base, with 10 bases between them. CDR1 and CDR2 from the germline V gene are SGDLS and YYNGEE. The CDR3 spells CASSVGTHLNTGELFF. DNA of the CDR3: TGTGCCAGCAGCGTAGGGACACACTTGAACACCGGGGAGCTGTTTTTT. Combining the CDR3 with reference TRBV9 and TRBJ2-2 gives the whole variable domain DSGVTQTPKHLITATGQRVTLRCSPRSGDLSVYWYQQSLDQGLQFLIQYYNGEERAKGNILERFSAQQFPDLHSELNLSSLELGDSALYFCASSVGTHLNTGELFFGEGSRLTVL.

The gene calls are TRBV19 and TRBJ2-1; D possibly corresponds to TRBD1 (5 bases). Germline V gives CDR1 LNHDA, CDR2 SQIVND (reference sequence). The CDR3 has 15 residues. Trimming took 4 bases from V and 6 from J, leaving 16 bases between them. CDR3 DNA sequence: TGTGCCAGTAGTACGACAGTCCACCCCTCCAATGAGCAGTTCTTC. Protein sequence: CASSTTVHPSNEQFF.

The V call is TRBV5-6, the J call TRBJ2-1; 9 bases line up with TRBD1. The germline CDR1 and CDR2 sequences are SGHDT and YYEEEE. The CDR3 spans 17 residues. V lost 3 bases, J lost 3 bases, and 10 bases stayed unmatched. The CDR3, as DNA: TGTGCCAGCAGCTCGTCCGGGACAGGGATTTACTACAATGAGCAGTTCTTC. Its protein product is CASSSSGTGIYYNEQFF.

The gene calls are TRBV7-9 and TRBJ1-4; the D gene is possibly TRBD1 (5 bases). Germline assignment: CDR1 SEHNR and CDR2 FQNEAQ (reference sequence). The CDR3 runs to 14 residues. The V end lost 6 bases, the J end lost 6 bases, and 14 bases lay between the germline ends. This CDR3 reads CASRQALGDEKLFF. CDR3 DNA sequence: TGTGCCAGCAGACAGGCCCTTGGGGATGAAAAACTGTTTTTT.